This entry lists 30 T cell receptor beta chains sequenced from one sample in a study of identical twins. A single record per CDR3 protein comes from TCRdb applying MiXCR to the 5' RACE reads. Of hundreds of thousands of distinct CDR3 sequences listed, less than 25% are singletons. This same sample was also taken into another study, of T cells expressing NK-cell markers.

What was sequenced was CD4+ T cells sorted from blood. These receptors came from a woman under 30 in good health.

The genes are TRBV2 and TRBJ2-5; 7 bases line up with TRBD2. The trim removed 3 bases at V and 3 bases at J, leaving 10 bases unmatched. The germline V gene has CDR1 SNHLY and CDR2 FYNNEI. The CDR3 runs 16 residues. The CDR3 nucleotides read TGTGCCAGCAGTGACTCCCCAGCGGGGAAGGAAGAGACCCAGTACTTC. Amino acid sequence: CASSDSPAGKEETQYF.

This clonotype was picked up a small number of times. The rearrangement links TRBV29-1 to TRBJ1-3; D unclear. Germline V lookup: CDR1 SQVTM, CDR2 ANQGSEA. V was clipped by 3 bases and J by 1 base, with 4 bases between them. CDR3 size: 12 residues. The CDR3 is CSVEKSGNTIYF. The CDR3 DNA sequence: TGCAGCGTTGAGAAATCTGGAAACACCATATATTTT.

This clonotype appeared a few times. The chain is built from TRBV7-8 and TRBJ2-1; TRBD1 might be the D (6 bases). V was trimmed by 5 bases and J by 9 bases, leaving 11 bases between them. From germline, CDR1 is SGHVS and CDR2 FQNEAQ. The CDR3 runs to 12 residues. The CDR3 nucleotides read TGTGCCAGCAGCCAAGGGGGTCGTGAGCAGTTCTTC. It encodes CASSQGGREQFF.

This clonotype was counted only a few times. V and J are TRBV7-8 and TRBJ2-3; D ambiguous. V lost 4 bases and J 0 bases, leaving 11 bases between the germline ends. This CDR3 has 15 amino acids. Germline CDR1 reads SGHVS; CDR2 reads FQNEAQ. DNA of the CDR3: TGTGCCAGCAGCTGGCGAAGCCCAAGCACAGATACGCAGTATTTT. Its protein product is CASSWRSPSTDTQYF. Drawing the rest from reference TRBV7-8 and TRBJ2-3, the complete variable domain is GAGVSQSPRYKVAKRGQDVALRCDPISGHVSLFWYQQALGQGPEFLTYFQNEAQLDKSGLPSDRFFAERPEGSVSTLKIQRTQQEDSAVYLCASSWRSPSTDTQYFGPGTRLTVL.

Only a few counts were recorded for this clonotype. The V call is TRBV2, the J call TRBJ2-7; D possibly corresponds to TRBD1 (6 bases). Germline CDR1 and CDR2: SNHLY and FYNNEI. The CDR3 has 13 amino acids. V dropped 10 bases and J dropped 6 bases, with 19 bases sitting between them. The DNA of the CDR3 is TGTGCCACCCGTACAGGGTCCCTGGGCGAGCAGTACTTC. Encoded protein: CATRTGSLGEQYF. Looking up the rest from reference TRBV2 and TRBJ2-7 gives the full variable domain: EPEVTQTPSHQVTQMGQEVILRCVPISNHLYFYWYRQILGQKVEFLVSFYNNEISEKSEIFDDQFSVERPDGSNFTLKIRSTKLEDSAMYFCATRTGSLGEQYFGPGTRLTVT.

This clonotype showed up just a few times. DNA of the CDR3: TGTGCCAGCTCACCAACAGGGGGCAATGAGCAGTTCTTC. This codes for CASSPTGGNEQFF. This chain connects TRBV18 to TRBJ2-1; 8 bases are shared with TRBD1. V lost 2 bases and J lost 6; bases outside the gene matches: 0. Per germline, CDR1 KGHSH and CDR2 LQKENI. This CDR3 has 13 residues.

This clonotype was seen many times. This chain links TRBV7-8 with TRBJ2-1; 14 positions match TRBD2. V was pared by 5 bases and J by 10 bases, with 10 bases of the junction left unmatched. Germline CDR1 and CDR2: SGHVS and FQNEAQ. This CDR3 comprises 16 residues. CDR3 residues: CASSRHGTSGSPEQFF. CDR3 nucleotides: TGTGCCAGCAGCAGACACGGGACTAGCGGGAGTCCCGAGCAGTTCTTC.

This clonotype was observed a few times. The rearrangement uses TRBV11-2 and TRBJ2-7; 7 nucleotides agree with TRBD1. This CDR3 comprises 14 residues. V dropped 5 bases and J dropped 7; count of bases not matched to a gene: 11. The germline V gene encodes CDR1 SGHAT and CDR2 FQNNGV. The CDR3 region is CASSPRTGRGEQYF. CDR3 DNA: TGTGCCAGCAGCCCCCGGACAGGCCGGGGTGAGCAGTACTTC.

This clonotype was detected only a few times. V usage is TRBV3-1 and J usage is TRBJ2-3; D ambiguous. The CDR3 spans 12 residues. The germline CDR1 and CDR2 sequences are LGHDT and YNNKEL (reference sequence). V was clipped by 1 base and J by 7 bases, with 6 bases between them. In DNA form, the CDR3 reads TGTGCCAGCAGCCAAGCTTCCCATACGCAGTATTTT. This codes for CASSQASHTQYF.

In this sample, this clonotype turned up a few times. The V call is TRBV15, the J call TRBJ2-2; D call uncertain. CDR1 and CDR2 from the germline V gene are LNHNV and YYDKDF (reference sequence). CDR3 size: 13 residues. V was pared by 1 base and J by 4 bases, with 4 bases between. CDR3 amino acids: CATSRGRTGELFF. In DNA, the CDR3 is TGTGCCACCAGCAGAGGTCGCACCGGGGAGCTGTTTTTT.

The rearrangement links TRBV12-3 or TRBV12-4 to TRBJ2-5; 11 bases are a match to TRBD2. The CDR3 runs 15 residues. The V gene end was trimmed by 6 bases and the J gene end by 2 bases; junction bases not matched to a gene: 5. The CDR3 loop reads CASRPGLAVQETQYF. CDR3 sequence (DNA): TGTGCCAGCAGGCCGGGACTAGCGGTTCAAGAGACCCAGTACTTC.

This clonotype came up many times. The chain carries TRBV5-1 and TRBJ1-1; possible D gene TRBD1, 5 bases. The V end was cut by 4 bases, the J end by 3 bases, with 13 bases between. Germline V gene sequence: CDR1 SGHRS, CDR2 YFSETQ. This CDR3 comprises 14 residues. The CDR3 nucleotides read TGCGCCAGCAGCCTCTTGCGGGGGGACACTGAAGCTTTCTTT. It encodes CASSLLRGDTEAFF.

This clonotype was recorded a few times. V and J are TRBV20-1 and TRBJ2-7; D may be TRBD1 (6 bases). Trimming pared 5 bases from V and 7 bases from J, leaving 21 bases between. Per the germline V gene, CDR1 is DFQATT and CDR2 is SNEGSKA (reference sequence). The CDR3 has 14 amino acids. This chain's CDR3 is CSASLRGRPGEQYF. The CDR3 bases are TGCAGTGCTTCCCTCAGGGGCCGCCCGGGGGAGCAGTACTTC.

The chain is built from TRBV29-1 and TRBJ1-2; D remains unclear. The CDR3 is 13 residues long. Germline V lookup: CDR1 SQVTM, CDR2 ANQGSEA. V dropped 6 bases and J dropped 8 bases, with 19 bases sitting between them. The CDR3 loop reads CSVDPVGFMGYTF. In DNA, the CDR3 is TGCAGCGTGGACCCGGTTGGCTTTATGGGCTACACCTTC.

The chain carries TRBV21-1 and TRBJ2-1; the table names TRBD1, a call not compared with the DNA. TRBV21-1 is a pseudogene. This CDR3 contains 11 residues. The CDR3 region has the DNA TGTGCCAGCAGCAAAGGGGACAGGGAGATCTTC. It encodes CASSKGDREIF.

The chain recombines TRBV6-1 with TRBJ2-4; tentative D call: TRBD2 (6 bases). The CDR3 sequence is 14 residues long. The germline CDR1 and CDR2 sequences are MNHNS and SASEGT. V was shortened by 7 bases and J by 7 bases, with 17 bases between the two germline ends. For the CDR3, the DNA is TGTGCCAGCACCTCCGGGGGAGAGGGCAACATTCAGTACTTC. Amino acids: CASTSGGEGNIQYF.

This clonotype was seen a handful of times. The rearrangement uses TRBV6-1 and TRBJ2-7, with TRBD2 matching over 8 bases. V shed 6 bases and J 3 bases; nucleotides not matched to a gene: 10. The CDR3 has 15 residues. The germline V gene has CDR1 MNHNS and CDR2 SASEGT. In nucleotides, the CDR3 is TGTGCCAGCAGGATGAGCGGGGGCGGAAACTACGAGCAGTACTTC. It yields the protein CASRMSGGGNYEQYF.

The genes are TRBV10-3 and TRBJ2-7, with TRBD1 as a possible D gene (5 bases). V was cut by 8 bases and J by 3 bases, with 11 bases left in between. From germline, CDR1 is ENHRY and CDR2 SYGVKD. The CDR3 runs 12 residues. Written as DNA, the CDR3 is TGTGCCATCCGACAGTCCGGCTACGAGCAGTACTTC. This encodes CAIRQSGYEQYF.

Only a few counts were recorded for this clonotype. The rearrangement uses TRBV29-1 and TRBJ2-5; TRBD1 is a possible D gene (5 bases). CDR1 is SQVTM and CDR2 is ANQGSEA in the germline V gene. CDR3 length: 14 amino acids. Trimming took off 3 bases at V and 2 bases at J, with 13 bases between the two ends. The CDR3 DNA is TGCAGCGTTGAGGGTTGGCAGGGTCAAGAGACCCAGTACTTC. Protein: CSVEGWQGQETQYF.

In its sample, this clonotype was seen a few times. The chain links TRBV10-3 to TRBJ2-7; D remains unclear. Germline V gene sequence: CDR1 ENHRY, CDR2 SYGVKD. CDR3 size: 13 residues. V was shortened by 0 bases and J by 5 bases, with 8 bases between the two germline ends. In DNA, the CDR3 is TGTGCCATCAGTGAGTCCTCCTATGACGAGCAGTACTTC. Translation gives CAISESSYDEQYF.

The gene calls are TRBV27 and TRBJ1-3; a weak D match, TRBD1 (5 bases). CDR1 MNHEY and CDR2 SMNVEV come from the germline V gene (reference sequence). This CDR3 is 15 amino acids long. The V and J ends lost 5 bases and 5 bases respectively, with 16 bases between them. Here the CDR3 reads CASSPGTAIRNTIYF. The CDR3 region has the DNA TGTGCCAGCAGTCCTGGGACTGCAATACGAAACACCATATATTTT.

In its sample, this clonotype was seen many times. CDR3 nucleotides: TGTGCCAGCAGTTTGGCGGACAGGCGGTGGACTGAAGCTTTCTTT. Its translation: CASSLADRRWTEAFF. V and J are TRBV12-3 or TRBV12-4 and TRBJ1-1; 7 nucleotides line up with TRBD1. V was pared by 3 bases and J by 5 bases, with 9 bases of the junction left unmatched. The CDR3 length is 15 residues.

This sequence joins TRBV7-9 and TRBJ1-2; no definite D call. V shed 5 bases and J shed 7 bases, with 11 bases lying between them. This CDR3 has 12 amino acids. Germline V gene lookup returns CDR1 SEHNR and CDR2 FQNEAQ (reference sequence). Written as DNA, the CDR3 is TGTGCCAGCAGCCTAGGCGAGGCTGGCTACACCTTC. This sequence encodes CASSLGEAGYTF.

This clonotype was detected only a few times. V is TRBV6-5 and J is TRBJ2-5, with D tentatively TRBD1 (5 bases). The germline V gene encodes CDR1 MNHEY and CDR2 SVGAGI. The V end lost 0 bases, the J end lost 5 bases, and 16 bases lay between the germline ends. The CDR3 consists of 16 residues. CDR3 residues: CASSYSGRGMFETQYF. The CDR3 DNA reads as TGTGCCAGCAGTTACTCGGGAAGGGGTATGTTCGAGACCCAGTACTTC.

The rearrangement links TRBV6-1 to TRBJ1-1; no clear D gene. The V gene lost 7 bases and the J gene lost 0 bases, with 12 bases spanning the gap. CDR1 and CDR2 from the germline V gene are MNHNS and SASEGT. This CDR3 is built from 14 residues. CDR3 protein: CASKPRYMNTEAFF. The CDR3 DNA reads TGTGCCAGCAAGCCTCGCTACATGAACACTGAAGCTTTCTTT.

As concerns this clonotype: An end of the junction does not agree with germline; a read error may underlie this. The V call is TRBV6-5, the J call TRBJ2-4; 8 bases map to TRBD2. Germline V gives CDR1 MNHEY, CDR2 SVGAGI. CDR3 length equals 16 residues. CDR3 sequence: CASSYVAGGAQNIQYF. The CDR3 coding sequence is TGTGCCAGCAGTTACGTGGCGGGAGGAGCCCAAAACATTCAGTACTTC.

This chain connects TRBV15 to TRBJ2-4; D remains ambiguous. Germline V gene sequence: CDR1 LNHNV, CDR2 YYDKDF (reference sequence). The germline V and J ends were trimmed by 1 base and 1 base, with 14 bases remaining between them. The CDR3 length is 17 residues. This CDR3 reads CATSRVDLFVAKNIQYF. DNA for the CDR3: TGTGCCACCAGCAGAGTAGACCTTTTCGTGGCCAAAAACATTCAGTACTTC.

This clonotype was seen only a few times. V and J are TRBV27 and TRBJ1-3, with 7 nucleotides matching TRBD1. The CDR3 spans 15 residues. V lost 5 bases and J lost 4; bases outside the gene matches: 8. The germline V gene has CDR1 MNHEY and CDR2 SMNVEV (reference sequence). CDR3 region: CASSSTGVSGNTIYF. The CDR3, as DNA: TGTGCCAGCAGTAGCACAGGGGTGTCCGGAAACACCATATATTTT.

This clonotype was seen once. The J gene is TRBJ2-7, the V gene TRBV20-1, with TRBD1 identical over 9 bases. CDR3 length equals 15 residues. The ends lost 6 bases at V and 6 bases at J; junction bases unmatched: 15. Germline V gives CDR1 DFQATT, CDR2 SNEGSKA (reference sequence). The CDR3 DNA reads TGCAGTGCCCTTAGGGGTGGGGACAGGGTGGGCGAGCAGTACTTC. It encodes CSALRGGDRVGEQYF.

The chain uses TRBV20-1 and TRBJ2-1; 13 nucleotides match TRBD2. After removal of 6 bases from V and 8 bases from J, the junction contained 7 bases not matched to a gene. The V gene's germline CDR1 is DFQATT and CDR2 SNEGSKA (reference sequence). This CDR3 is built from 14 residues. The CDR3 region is CSARGLAGVHEQFF. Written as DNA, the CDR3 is TGCAGTGCCCGAGGACTAGCGGGAGTCCATGAGCAGTTCTTC.